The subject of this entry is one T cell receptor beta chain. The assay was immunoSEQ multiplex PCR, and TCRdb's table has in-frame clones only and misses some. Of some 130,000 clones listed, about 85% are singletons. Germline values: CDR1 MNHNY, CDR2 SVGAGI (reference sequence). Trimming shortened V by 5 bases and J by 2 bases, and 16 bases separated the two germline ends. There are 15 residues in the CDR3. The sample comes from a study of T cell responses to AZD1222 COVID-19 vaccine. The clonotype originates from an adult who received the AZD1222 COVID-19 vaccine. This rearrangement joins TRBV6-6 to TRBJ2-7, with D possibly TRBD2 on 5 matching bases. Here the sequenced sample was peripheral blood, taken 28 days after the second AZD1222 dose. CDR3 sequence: CASSPPRGPPYEQYF. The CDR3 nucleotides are TGTGCCAGCAGTCCACCCCGCGGGCCGCCCTACGAGCAGTACTTC.